The rows below give T cell receptor beta chains drawn from one sample of a study of blood T cell repertoires in COVID-19. Libraries were prepared by immunoSEQ multiplex PCR; TCRdb keeps only in-frame clonotypes and omits some of them. This table has tens of thousands of clones, about 80% appearing once. Sequencing was performed on peripheral blood. The receptors originated from a woman older than 75 with acute or convalescent COVID-19. Both conserved end residues are part of each CDR3. D genes are given only for firm matches.

v_call d_call cdr3_aa
TRBV5-1 TRBD1 CASSLRPGQGAGGYTF
TRBV6-2/TRBV6-3 . CASSLRQGRPQETQYF
TRBV14 . CASGGASAGNTIYF
TRBV11-2 . CASSLANQPQHF
TRBV24-1 TRBD1 CATSWGQNQPQHF
TRBV9 TRBD2 CASSPRLAGGTRDEQFF
TRBV7-8 TRBD2 CASSLGTLGGQETQYF
TRBV19 TRBD2 CASSLGLAGVNEQFF
TRBV2 . CASRGASVLSYEQYF
TRBV7-2 TRBD2 CASSSSSSGSYNEQFF
TRBV6-5 . CASRKGDSNNEQFF
TRBV27 TRBD1 CASSRGQFGYGYTF
TRBV2 TRBD2 CASKGGTSSYEQYF
TRBV10-2 TRBD1 CASRAGGSYEQYF
TRBV24-1 . CATSGGMTEDYGYTF
TRBV6-6 . CASSLAGDPNYGYTF
TRBV6-6 TRBD1 CASSFRGGTGFQPQHF
TRBV4-2 . CASSQFGSKSTDTQYF
TRBV28 . CASVGGYNEQFF
TRBV6-1 . CASSDGTGLWDGYTF
TRBV10-3 . CAISPQGNQPQHF
TRBV2 TRBD2 CASTFSGIQETQYF
TRBV6-5 . CASRTDRNTEAFF
TRBV28 . CASSPPRGKLYF
TRBV6-1 TRBD2 CASSGASGSGTDTQYF
TRBV28 . CASSFPPGYSNQPQHF
TRBV6-1 . CASSGGYEQYF
TRBV18 . CASSSVAAEYNEQFF
TRBV9 TRBD1 CASSVDPQGAREQYF
TRBV5-1 . CASSLGRTDTQYF
TRBV19 TRBD1 CASSIPRGKNIQYF